The clone carrying this T cell receptor (beta chain) was seen a few times. Antigen: not known. Study-wide points: Tumor Treg TCRs overlapped most with tumor naive CD4+ cells. Tumor memory CD4+ T cell TCR gene usage clustered with blood and lymph node memory CD4+ cells and lymph node naive CD4+ cells.

Semi-nested PCR with Nested Universal Primer A followed constant-region reverse priming of full-length variable regions. MiXCR was run by TCRdb on the 5' RACE reads, yielding one entry per CDR3 protein. Of over 50,000 distinct CDR3 sequences in the sample, around 25% were seen once. Germline values: CDR1 SQVTM, CDR2 ANQGSEA. This CDR3 has 14 amino acids. Trimming at V came to 7 bases and at J to 4 bases, leaving 8 bases not matched to a gene. The V call is TRBV29-1, the J call TRBJ2-3; 10 nucleotides match TRBD2. The sequence came from a female donor with breast cancer. Sequenced sample: tumor-infiltrating naive CD4+ T cells sorted from the breast tumor. The sample's subset: naive CD4+ T cells, CD4+CD45RA+CD25-. CDR3 sequence reads: CSATSGKGADTQYF. The CDR3 DNA reads TGCAGCGCCACTAGCGGGAAGGGTGCAGATACGCAGTATTTT.